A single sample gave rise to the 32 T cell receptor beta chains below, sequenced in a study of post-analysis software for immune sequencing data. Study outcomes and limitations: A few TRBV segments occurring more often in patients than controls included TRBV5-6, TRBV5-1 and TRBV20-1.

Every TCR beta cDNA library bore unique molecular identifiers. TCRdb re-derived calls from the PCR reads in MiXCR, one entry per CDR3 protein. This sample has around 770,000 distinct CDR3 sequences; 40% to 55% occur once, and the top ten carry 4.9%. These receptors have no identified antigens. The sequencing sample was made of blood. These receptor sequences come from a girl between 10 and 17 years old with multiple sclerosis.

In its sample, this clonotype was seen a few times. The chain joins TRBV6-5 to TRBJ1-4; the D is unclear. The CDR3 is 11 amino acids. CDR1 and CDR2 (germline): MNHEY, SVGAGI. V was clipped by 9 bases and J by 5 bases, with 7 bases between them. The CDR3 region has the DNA TGTGCCAGTAGGAGGAATGAAAAACTGTTTTTT. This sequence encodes CASRRNEKLFF.

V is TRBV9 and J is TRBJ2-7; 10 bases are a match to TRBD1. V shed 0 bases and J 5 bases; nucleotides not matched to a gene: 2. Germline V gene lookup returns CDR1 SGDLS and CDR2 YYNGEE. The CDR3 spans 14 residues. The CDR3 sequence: CASSVADRGHEQYF. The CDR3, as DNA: TGTGCCAGCAGCGTAGCAGACAGGGGGCACGAGCAGTACTTC.

The CDR3 here is CSARDQLAGGLGHHTQYF. DNA of the CDR3: TGCAGTGCTAGAGATCAGCTAGCGGGCGGTCTTGGGCACCATACGCAGTATTTT. The chain uses TRBV20-1 and TRBJ2-3; 8 bases map to TRBD2. From germline, CDR1 is DFQATT and CDR2 SNEGSKA (reference sequence). The CDR3 length is 18 residues. Germline trimming cut 0 bases from V and 7 bases from J; bases unmatched to any gene: 18.

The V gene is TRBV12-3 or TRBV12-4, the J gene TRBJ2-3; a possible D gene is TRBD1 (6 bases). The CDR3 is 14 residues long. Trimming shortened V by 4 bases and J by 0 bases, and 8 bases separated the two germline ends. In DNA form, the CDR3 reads TGTGCCAGCAGTTGCAGGGGAAGCACAGATACGCAGTATTTT. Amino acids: CASSCRGSTDTQYF.

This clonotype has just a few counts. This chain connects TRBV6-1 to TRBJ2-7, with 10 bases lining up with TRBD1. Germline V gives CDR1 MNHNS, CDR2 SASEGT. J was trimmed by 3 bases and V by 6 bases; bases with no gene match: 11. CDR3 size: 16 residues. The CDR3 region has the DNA TGTGCCAGCAGCCGGGACAGGGGTACCGCAAGCTACGAGCAGTACTTC. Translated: CASSRDRGTASYEQYF.

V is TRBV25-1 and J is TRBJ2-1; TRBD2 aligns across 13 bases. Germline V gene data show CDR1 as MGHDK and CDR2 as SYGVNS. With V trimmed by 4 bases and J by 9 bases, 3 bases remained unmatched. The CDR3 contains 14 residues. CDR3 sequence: CASSGTSGRVEQFF. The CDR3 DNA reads TGTGCCAGCAGTGGGACTAGCGGGAGAGTTGAGCAGTTCTTC.

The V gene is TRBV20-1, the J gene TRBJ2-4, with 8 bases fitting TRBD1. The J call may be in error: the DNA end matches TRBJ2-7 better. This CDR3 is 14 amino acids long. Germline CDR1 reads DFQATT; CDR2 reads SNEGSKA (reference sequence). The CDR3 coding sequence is TGCAGTGCTAGATCCGACAGGGGTGGTTACGAGCAGTACTTC. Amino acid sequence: CSARSDRGGYEQYF.

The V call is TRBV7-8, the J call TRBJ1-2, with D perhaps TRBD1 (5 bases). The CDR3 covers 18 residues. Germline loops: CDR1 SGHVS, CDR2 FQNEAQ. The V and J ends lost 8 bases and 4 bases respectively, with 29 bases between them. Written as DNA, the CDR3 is TGTGCCAGCGGGGGGGGGAGGGGCCGGATACAAACTCGCTATGGCTACACCTTC. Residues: CASGGGRGRIQTRYGYTF.

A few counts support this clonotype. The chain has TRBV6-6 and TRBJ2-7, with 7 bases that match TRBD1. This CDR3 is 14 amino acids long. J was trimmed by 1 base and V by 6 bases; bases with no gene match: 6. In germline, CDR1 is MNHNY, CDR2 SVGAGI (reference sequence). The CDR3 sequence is CASSTGQRSYEQYF. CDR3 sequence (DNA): TGTGCCAGCAGCACGGGACAGCGATCCTACGAGCAGTACTTC.

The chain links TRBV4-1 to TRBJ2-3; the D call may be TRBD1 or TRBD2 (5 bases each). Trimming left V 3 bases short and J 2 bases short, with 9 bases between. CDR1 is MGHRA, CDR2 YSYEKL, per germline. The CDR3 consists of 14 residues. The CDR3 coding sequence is TGCGCCAGCAGCCAGGGACCCGACACAGATACGCAGTATTTT. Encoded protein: CASSQGPDTDTQYF.

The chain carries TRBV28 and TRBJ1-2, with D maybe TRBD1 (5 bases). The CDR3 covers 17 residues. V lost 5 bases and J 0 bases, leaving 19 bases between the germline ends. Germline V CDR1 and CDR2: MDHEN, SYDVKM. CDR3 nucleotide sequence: TGTGCCAGCAGTCAGAACACCCGACAGAAAGCTAACTATGGCTACACCTTC. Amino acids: CASSQNTRQKANYGYTF.

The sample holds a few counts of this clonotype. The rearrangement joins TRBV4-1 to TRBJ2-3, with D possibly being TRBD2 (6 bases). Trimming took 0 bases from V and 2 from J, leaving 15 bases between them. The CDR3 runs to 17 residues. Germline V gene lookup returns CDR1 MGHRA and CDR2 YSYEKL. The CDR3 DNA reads TGCGCCAGCAGCCAAGAAGGAGGCGCGGGGACCACAGATACGCAGTATTTT. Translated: CASSQEGGAGTTDTQYF.

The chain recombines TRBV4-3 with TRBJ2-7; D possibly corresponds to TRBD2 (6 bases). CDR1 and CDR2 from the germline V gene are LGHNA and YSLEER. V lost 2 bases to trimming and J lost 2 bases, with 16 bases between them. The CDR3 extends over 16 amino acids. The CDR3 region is CASSQWTTLTPYEQYF. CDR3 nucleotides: TGCGCCAGCAGCCAATGGACTACCTTAACCCCCTACGAGCAGTACTTC.

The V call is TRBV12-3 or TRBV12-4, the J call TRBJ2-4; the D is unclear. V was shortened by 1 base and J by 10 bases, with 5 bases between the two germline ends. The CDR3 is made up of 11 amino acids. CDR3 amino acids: CASSLGSIQYF. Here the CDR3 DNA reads TGTGCCAGCAGTTTAGGTTCTATTCAGTACTTC.

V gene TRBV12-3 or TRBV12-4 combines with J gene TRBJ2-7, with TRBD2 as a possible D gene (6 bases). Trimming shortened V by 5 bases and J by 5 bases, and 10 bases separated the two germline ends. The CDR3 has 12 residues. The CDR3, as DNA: TGTGCCAGCAGTAAACTAGCCCACGAGCAGTACTTC. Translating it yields CASSKLAHEQYF.

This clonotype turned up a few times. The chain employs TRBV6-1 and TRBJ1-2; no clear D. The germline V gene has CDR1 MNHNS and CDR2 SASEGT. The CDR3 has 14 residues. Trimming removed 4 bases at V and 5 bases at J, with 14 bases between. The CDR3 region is CASSVKILEYGYTF. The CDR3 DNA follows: TGTGCCAGCAGTGTGAAGATACTAGAATATGGCTACACCTTC.

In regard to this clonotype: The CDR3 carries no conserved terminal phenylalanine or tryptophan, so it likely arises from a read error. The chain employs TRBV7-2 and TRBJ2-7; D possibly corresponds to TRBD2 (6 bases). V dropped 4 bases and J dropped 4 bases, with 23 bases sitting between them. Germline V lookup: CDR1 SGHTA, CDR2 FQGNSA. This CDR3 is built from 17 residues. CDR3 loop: CASSSVPGSPGGYEQYL. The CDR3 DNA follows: TGTGCCAGCAGCTCAGTACCGGGCTCGCCCGGGGGATACGAGCAGTACTTA.

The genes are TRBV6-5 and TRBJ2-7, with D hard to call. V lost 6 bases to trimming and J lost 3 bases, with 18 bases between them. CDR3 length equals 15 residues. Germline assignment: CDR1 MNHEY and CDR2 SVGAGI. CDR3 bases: TGTGCCAGCAGCTCCTATTCCGGAGATTACTACGAGCAGTACTTC. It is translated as CASSSYSGDYYEQYF.

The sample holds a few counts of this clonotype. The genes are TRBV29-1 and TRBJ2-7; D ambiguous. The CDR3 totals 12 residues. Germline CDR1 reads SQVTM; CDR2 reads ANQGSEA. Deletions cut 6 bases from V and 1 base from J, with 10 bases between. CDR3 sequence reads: CSVALVSYEQYF. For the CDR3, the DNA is TGCAGCGTCGCCCTCGTGTCCTACGAGCAGTACTTC.

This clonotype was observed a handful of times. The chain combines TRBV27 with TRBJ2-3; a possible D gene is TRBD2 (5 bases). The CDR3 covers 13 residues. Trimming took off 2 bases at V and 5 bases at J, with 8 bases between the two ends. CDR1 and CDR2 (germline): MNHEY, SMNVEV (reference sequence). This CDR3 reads CASSLQTRDTQYF. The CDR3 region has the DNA TGTGCCAGCAGTTTACAAACTAGAGATACGCAGTATTTT.

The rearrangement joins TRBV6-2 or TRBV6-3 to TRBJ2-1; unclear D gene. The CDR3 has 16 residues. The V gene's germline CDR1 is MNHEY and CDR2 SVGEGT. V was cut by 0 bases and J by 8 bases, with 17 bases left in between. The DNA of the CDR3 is TGTGCCAGCAGTTACTCGGGCTACCCCCTGATGGATGAGCAGTTCTTC. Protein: CASSYSGYPLMDEQFF.

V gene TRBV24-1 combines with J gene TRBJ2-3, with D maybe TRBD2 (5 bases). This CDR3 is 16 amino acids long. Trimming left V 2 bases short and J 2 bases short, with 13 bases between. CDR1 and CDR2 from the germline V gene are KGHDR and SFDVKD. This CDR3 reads CATSDSRTANTDTQYF. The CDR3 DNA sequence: TGTGCCACCAGTGATTCCCGGACTGCAAACACAGATACGCAGTATTTT.

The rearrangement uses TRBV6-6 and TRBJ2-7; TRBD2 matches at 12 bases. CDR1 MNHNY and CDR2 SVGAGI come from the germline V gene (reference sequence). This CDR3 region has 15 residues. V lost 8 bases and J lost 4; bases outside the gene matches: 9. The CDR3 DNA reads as TGTGCCAGCTGGGGAGGACTAGCGGGAATTTACGAGCAGTACTTC. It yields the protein CASWGGLAGIYEQYF.

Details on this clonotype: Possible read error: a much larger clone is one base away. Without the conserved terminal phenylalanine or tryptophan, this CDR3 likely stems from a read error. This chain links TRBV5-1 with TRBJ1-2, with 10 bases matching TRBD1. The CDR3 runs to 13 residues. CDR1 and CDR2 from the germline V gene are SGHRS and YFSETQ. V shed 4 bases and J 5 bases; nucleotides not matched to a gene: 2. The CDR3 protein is CASSQGQGYGYTC. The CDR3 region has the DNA TGCGCCAGCAGCCAGGGACAGGGGTATGGCTACACCTGC.

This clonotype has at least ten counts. CDR3 sequence: CASSHNGIGTREQYF. The CDR3 DNA follows: TGTGCCAGCAGTCACAACGGGATTGGGACACGAGAGCAGTACTTC. V gene TRBV6-5 combines with J gene TRBJ2-7; possible D gene TRBD1, 6 bases. The V gene lost 5 bases and the J gene lost 7 bases, with 21 bases spanning the gap. The germline gives CDR1 MNHEY, CDR2 SVGAGI. The CDR3 consists of 15 residues.

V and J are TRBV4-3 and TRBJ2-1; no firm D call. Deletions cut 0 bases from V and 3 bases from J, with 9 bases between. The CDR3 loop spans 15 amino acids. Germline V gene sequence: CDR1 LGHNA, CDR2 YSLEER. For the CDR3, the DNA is TGCGCCAGCAGCCAAGAGTGGCACCGCTACAATGAGCAGTTCTTC. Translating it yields CASSQEWHRYNEQFF.

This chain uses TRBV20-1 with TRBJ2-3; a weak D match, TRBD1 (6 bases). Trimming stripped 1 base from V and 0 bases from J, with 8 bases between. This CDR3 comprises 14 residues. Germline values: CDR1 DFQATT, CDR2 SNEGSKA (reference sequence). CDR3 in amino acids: CSARVTGSTDTQYF. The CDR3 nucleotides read TGCAGTGCTAGAGTGACAGGTAGCACAGATACGCAGTATTTT.

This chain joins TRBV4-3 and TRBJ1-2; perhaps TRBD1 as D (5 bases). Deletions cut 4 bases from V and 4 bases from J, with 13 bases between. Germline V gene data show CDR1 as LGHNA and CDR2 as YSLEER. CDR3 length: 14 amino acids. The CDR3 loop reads CASSRKLGLYGYTF. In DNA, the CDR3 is TGCGCCAGCAGCCGCAAATTGGGGCTCTATGGCTACACCTTC.

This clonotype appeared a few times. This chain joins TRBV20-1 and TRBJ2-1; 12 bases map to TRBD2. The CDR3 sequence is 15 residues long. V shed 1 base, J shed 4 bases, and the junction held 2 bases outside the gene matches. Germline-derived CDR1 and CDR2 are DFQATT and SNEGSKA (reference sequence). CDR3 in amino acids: CSARGTSGEYNEQFF. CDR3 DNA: TGCAGTGCTAGAGGGACTAGCGGGGAGTACAATGAGCAGTTCTTC.

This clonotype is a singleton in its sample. The CDR3 sequence: CASQYGSNTEAFF. CDR3 sequence (DNA): TGTGCCAGTCAATACGGATCGAACACTGAAGCTTTCTTT. The V gene is TRBV19, the J gene TRBJ1-1, with no clear D. Trimming removed 8 bases at V and 1 base at J, with 11 bases between. Germline V gene sequence: CDR1 LNHDA, CDR2 SQIVND (reference sequence). The CDR3 sequence is 13 residues long.

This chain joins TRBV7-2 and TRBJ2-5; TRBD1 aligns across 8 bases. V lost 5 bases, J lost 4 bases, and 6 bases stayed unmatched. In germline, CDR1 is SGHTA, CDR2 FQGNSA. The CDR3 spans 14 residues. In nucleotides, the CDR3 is TGTGCCAGCAGCCAGGGACAGGTCGTAGAGACCCAGTACTTC. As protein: CASSQGQVVETQYF. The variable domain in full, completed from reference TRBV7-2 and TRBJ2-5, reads GAGVSQSPSNKVTEKGKDVELRCDPISGHTALYWYRQSLGQGLEFLIYFQGNSAPDKSGLPSDRFSAERTGGSVSTLTIQRTQQEDSAVYLCASSQGQVVETQYFGPGTRLLVL.

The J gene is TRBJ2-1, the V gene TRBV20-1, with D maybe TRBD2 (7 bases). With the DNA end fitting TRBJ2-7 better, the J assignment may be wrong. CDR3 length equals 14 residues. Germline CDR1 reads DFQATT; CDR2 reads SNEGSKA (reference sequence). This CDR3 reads CSAEDVGAGDEQYF. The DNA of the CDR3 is TGCAGTGCTGAAGATGTGGGGGCGGGGGACGAGCAGTACTTC.